This T cell receptor beta chain emerged from a study of T cells in Graves' hyperthyroidism and ophthalmopathy. Of note for this clonotype: Antigen: not known.

General study results and limits: Separation of ophthalmopathy from stable hyperthyroidism was achieved by a 13 V-J model.

TCR beta CDR3 region amplification was performed from RNA transcripts. Using the HTBI primer set, a first-round RT-PCR was run on the TCR CDR3. TCRdb used MiXCR to reprocess the multiplex PCR reads, holding one entry per CDR3 protein. The repertoire consists of fewer than 650,000 distinct CDR3 sequences, with 12% to 15% occurring once and the leading ten covering roughly 14%. Germline CDR1 MNHEY, CDR2 SMNVEV (reference sequence). CDR3 length: 13 residues. V lost 6 bases and J lost 5, with 10 bases in between. This clonotype was sampled from a woman between 35 and 50 years old with Graves' hyperthyroidism. The sample taken for sequencing was blood. The gene calls are TRBV27 and TRBJ2-2; D gene uncertain. Written as DNA, the CDR3 is TGTGCCAGCAGAAGGGTATCGACCGGGGAGCTGTTTTTT. This gives the protein CASRRVSTGELFF.